A selection of T cell receptor beta chains follows, all from one sample in a study of blood T cell repertoires in COVID-19. Produced via immunoSEQ multiplex PCR; TCRdb's table is partial and in-frame only. Counted here are around 140,000 clones, about 87% occurring once; the ten biggest clones make up 2.5% to 3%. Sequenced material: peripheral blood. The receptor source for this set is a human donor with COVID-19, enrolled during active disease. The donor label of this sample is uncertain. The CDR3 runs from the conserved cysteine through the conserved F or W. Fields, in order: V gene, D gene, J gene, clone size, CDR3 protein, CDR3 DNA. The D gene is left open where the match is weak. Size is omitted from some rows. Given values are once, few, many or a class for expanded clones.

>TRBV12-3/TRBV12-4|NA|TRBJ1-5|NA
CASSSTGNQPQHF
TGTGCCAGCAGTTCTACGGGGAATCAGCCCCAGCATTTT
>TRBV24-1|TRBD2|TRBJ2-3|NA
CATSLRLAGGLTDTQYF
TGTGCCACCTCCCTTAGACTAGCGGGAGGCCTCACAGATACGCAGTATTTT
>TRBV21-1|NA|TRBJ1-1|NA
CASSKAEVSRTEAFF
TGTGCCAGCAGCAAAGCAGAGGTAAGTAGGACTGAAGCTTTCTTT
>TRBV19|NA|TRBJ2-7|NA
CASNPQWEPEGEQYF
TGTGCCAGTAATCCTCAATGGGAACCTGAGGGCGAGCAGTACTTC
>TRBV10-1|NA|TRBJ1-1|NA
CASSDDKNTEAFF
TGCGCCAGCAGTGACGACAAGAACACTGAAGCTTTCTTT
>TRBV29-1|NA|TRBJ1-3|few
CSVEVGQGLYF
TGCAGCGTTGAGGTGGGCCAGGGATTATATTTT
>TRBV3-1/TRBV3-2|NA|TRBJ2-5|once
CASSQGPSGRETQYF
TGTGCCAGCAGCCAAGGTCCGAGCGGCCGGGAGACCCAGTACTTC
>TRBV7-9|TRBD2|TRBJ2-1|NA
CASNSGLAGAGEQFF
TGTGCCTCCAACTCGGGACTAGCGGGGGCGGGTGAGCAGTTCTTC
>TRBV7-9|NA|TRBJ2-5|NA
CASSLWSSGGETQYF
TGTGCCAGCAGCTTATGGAGCTCTGGCGGGGAGACCCAGTACTTC
>TRBV7-9|TRBD2|TRBJ2-2|NA
CASSGGLAGVPGELFF
TGTGCCAGCAGCGGGGGACTAGCGGGAGTCCCCGGGGAGCTGTTTTTT
>TRBV3-1/TRBV3-2|NA|TRBJ1-3|NA
CASSHGNSGNTIYF
TGTGCCAGCAGCCACGGGAACTCTGGAAACACCATATATTTT
>TRBV5-1|NA|TRBJ1-3|NA
CASSHYPGHISGNTIYF
TGCGCCAGCAGCCACTACCCGGGACACATCTCTGGAAACACCATATATTTT
>TRBV6-6|NA|TRBJ2-7|NA
CASNEPTGPSYEQYF
TGTGCCAGCAATGAACCGACAGGTCCCTCCTACGAGCAGTACTTC
>TRBV25-1|TRBD1|TRBJ1-1|NA
CASSAYTTGGTEAFF
TGTGCCAGCAGTGCTTATACTACAGGGGGGACTGAAGCTTTCTTT
>TRBV7-6|TRBD2|TRBJ2-1|NA
CASSPTRRTSGGYNEQFF
TGTGCCAGCAGCCCTACACGCCGGACTAGCGGGGGCTACAATGAGCAGTTCTTC
>TRBV19|NA|TRBJ1-3|NA
CAVRGLAGNTIYF
TGTGCCGTCCGAGGGCTGGCTGGAAACACCATATATTTT